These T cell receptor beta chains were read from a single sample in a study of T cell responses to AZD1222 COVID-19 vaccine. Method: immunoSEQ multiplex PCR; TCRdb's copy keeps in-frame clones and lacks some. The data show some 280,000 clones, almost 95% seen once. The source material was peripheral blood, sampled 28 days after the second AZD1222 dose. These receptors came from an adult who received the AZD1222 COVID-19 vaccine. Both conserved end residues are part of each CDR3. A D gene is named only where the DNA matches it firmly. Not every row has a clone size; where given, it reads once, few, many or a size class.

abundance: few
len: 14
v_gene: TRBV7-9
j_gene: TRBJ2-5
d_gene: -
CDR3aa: CASSARTAGETQYF
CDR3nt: TGTGCCAGCTCCGCCCGGACAGCCGGGGAGACCCAGTACTTC

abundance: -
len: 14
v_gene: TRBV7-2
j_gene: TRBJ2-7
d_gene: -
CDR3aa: CASSLGTDPYEQYF
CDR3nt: TGTGCCAGCAGCTTAGGGACGGATCCCTACGAGCAGTACTTC

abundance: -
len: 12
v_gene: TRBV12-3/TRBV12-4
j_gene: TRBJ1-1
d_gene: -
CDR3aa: CATQPLNTEAFF
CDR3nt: TGTGCCACTCAGCCTCTCAACACTGAAGCTTTCTTT

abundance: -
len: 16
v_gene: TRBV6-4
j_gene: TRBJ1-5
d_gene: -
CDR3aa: CASSDPIRGGNQPQHF
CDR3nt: TGTGCCAGCAGTGACCCGATCCGGGGGGGCAATCAGCCCCAGCATTTT

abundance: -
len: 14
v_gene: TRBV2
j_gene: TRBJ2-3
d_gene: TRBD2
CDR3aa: CASRRGGRTDTQYF
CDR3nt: TGTGCCAGCAGACGGGGGGGCCGAACAGATACGCAGTATTTT

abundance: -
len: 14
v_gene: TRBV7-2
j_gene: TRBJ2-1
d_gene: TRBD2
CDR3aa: CASSLSSGNDEQFF
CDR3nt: TGTGCCAGCAGCTTATCTAGCGGGAACGATGAGCAGTTCTTC

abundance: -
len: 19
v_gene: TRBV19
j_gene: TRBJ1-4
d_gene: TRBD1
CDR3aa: CASSKARMGQTNPNEKLFF
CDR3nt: TGTGCCAGTAGTAAGGCTCGAATGGGACAGACCAACCCCAATGAAAAACTGTTTTTT

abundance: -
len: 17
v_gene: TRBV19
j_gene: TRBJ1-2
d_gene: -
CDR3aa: CASSIAFSREGNYGYTF
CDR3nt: TGTGCCAGTAGTATAGCCTTCTCCCGAGAGGGGAACTATGGCTACACCTTC

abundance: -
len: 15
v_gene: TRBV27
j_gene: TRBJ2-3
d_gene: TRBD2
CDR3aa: CASSRSGRDTDTQYF
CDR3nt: TGTGCCAGCAGTCGTAGCGGGAGAGACACAGATACGCAGTATTTT

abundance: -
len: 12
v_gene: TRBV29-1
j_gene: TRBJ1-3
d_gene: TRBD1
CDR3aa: CSAETGGNTIYF
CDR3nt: TGCAGCGCCGAGACAGGGGGAAACACCATATATTTT

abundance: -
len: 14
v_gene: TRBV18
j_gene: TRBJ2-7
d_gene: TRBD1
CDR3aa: CASARDRVRDEQYF
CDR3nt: TGTGCCAGCGCCCGGGACAGGGTAAGGGACGAGCAGTACTTC

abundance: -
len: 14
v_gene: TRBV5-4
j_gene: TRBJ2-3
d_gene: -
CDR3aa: CASSSGRVTDTQYF
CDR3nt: TGTGCCAGCAGCTCAGGCAGGGTCACAGATACGCAGTATTTT

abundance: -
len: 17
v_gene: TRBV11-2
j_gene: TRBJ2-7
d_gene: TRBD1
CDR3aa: CASSPTNRGRGDYEQYF
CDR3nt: TGTGCCAGCAGCCCTACAAACAGGGGGCGAGGGGATTACGAGCAGTACTTC

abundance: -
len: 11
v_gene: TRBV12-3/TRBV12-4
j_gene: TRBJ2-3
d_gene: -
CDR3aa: CASKDLGSWYF
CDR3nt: TGTGCCAGCAAGGACCTGGGATCTTGGTATTTT

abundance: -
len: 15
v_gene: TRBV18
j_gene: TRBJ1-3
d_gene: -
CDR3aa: CASSPAASSGNTIYF
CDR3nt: TGTGCCAGCTCACCAGCGGCTAGCTCTGGAAACACCATATATTTT

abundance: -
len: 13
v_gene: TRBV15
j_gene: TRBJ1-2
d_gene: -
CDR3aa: CATSPASNYGYTF
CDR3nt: TGTGCCACCAGCCCGGCTTCTAACTATGGCTACACCTTC